The present T cell receptor beta chain was sequenced within a study of PD-1 blockade in mismatch repair-deficient tumors. Trimming removed 3 bases from V and 8 bases from J, with 23 bases in between. The CDR3 runs 17 residues. Some clones are missing from TCRdb's copy, which holds only in-frame ones; the method was immunoSEQ multiplex PCR. Among 75,000 to 85,000 clones listed, over 70% were seen once. This receptor was obtained from an adult with mismatch repair-deficient cancer. V gene TRBV23-1 combines with J gene TRBJ2-1; D gene unclear. TRBV23-1 is treated as an ORF (open reading frame) with a function not yet certain. The source was peripheral blood, collected 12 weeks after starting pembrolizumab. The CDR3 region is CASSHPAPAGPFYEQFF. As DNA, the CDR3 is TGCGCCAGCAGTCACCCGGCGCCCGCCGGCCCGTTTTATGAGCAGTTCTTC.